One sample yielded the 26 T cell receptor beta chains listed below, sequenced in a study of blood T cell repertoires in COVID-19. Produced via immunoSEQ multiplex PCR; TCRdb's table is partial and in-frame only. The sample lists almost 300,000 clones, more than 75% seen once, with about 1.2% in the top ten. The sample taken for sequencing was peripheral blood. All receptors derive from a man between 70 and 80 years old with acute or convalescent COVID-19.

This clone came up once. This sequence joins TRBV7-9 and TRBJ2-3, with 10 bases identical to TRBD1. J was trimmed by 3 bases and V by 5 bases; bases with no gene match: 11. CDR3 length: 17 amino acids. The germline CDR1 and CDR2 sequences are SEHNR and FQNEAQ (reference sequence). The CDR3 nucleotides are TGTGCCAGCAGCCCCCCCGGGACAGGGGTTTCGACAGATACGCAGTATTTT. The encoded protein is CASSPPGTGVSTDTQYF.

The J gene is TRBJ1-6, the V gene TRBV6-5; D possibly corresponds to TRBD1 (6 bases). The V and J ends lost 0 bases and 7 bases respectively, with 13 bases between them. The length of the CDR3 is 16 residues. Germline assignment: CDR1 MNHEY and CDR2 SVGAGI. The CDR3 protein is CASSYSTRQGNSPLHF. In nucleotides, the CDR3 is TGTGCCAGCAGTTACTCGACCCGGCAGGGGAATTCACCCCTCCACTTT.

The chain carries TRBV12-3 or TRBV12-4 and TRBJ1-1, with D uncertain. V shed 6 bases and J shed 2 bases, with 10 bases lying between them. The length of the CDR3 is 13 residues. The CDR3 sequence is CASSPGANTEAFF. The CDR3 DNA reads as TGTGCCAGCAGCCCCGGAGCCAACACTGAAGCTTTCTTT.

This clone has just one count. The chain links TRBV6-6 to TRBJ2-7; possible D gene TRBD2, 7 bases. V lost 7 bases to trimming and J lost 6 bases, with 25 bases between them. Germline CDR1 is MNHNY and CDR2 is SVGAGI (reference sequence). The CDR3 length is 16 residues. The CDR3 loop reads CASNLWGLADSSEQYF. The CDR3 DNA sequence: TGTGCCAGCAACCTCTGGGGGCTAGCGGACTCTTCCGAGCAGTACTTC.

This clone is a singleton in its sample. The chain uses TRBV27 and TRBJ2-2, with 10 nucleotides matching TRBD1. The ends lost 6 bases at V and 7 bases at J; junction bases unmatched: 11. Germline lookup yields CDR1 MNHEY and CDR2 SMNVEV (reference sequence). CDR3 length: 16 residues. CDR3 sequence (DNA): TGTGCCAGCAGATATACCGGGACAGGGGCTTTCGGGGAGCTGTTTTTT. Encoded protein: CASRYTGTGAFGELFF.

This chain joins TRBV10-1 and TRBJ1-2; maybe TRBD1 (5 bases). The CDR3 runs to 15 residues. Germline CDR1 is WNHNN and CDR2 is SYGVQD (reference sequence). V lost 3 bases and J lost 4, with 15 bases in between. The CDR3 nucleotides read TGCGCCAGCAGTGACCCGACAGTCGGCCCCTATGGCTACACCTTC. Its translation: CASSDPTVGPYGYTF.

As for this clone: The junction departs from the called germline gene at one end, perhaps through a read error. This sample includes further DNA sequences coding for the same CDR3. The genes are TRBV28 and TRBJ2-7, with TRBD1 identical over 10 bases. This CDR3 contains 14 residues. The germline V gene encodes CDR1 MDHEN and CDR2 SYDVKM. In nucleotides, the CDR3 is TGTGCCAGCAGGCCCGGGACAGGGGACTACGAGCAGTACTTT. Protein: CASRPGTGDYEQYF.

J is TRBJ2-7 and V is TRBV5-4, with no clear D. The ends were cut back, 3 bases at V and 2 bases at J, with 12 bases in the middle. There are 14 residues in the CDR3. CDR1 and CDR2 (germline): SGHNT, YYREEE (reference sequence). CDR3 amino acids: CASSSGTRPYEQYF. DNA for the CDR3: TGTGCCAGCAGCTCAGGAACTCGACCCTACGAGCAGTACTTC.

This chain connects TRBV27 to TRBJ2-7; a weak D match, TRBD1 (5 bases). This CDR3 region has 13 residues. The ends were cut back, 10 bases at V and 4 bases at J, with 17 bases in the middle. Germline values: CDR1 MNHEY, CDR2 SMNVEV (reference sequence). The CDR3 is CATGPRALYEQYF. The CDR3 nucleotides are TGTGCCACCGGGCCCAGGGCTCTTTACGAGCAGTACTTC.

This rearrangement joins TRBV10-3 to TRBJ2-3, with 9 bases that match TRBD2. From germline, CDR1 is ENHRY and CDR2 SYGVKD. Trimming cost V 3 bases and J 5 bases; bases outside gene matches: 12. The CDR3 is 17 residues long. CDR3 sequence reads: CAISDSLGGGAGDTQYF. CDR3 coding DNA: TGTGCCATCAGTGATTCTCTTGGCGGGGGGGCGGGAGATACGCAGTATTTT.

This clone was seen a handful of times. The chain's CDR3 is CASSQEKGLYEQYF. CDR3 nucleotides: TGCGCCAGCAGCCAAGAGAAGGGGCTATACGAGCAGTACTTC. V and J are TRBV4-3 and TRBJ2-7; perhaps TRBD1 as D (5 bases). Germline V CDR1 and CDR2: LGHNA, YSLEER. V lost 0 bases and J lost 4, with 10 bases in between. The CDR3 consists of 14 residues.

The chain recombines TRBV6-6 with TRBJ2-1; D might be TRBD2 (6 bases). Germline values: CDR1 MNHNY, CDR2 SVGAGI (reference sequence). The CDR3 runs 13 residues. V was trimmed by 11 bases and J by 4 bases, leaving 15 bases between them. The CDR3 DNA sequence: TGTGCCGCGACGGCGGGATTTTACAATGAGCAGTTCTTC. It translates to CAATAGFYNEQFF.

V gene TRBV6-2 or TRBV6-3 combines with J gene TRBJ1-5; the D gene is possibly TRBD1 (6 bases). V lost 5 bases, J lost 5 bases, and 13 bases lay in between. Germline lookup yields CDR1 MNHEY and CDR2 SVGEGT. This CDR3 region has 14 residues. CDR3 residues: CASSKQGGDQPQHF. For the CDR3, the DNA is TGTGCCAGCAGTAAACAGGGCGGTGATCAGCCCCAGCATTTT.

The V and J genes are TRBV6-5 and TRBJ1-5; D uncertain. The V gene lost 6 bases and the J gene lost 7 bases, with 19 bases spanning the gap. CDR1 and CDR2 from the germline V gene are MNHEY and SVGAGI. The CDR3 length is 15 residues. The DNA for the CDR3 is TGTGCCAGCAGAGCTACAGATAAACCTGGGCAGCCCCAGCATTTT. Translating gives CASRATDKPGQPQHF.

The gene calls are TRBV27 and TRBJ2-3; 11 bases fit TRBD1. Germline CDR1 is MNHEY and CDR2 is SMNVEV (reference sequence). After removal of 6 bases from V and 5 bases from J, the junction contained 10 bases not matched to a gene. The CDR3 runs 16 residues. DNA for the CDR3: TGTGCCAGCAGCCGGCGGACAGGGGGCGGGATAGATACGCAGTATTTT. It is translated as CASSRRTGGGIDTQYF.

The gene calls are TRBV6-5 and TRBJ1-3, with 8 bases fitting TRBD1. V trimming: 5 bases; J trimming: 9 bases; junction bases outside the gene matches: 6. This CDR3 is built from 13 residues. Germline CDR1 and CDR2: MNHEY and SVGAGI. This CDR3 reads CASSHQGTGTIYF. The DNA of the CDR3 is TGTGCCAGCAGTCATCAAGGGACAGGCACCATATATTTT.

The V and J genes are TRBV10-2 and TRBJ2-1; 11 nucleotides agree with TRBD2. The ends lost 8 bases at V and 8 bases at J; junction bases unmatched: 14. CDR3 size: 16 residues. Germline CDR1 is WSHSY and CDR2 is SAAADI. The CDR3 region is CASGPWFSGRAHEQFF. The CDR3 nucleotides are TGCGCCAGCGGCCCTTGGTTTAGCGGGAGGGCCCATGAGCAGTTCTTC.

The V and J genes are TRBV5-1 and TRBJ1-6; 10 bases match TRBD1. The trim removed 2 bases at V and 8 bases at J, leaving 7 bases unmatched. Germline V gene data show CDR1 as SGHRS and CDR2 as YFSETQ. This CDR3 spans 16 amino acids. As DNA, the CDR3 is TGCGCCAGCAGCTTTTCAACCGGGACAGGGGATTCACCCCTCCACTTT. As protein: CASSFSTGTGDSPLHF.

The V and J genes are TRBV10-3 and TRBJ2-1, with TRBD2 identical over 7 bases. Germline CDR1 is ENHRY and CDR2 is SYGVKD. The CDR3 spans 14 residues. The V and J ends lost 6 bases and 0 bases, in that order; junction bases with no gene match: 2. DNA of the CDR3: TGTGCCATCAGACCGGGGGGCTCCTACAATGAGCAGTTCTTC. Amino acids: CAIRPGGSYNEQFF.

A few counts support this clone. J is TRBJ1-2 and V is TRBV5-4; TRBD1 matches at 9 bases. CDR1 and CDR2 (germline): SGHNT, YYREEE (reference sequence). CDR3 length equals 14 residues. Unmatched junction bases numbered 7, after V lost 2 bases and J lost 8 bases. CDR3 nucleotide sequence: TGTGCCAGCAGCTTCTGGGACAGGGAGAGCGGCTACACCTTC. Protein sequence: CASSFWDRESGYTF.

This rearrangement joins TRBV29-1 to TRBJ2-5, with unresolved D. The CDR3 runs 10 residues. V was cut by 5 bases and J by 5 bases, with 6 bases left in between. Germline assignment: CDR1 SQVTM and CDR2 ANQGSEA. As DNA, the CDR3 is TGCAGCGTTTCGGTGGAGACCCAGTACTTC. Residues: CSVSVETQYF.

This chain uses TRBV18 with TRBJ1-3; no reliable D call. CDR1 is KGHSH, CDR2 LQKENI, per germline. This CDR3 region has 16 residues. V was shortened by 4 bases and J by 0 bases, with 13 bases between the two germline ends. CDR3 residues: CASSRLEEVSGNTIYF. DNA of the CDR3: TGTGCCAGCTCACGCTTAGAGGAGGTCTCTGGAAACACCATATATTTT.

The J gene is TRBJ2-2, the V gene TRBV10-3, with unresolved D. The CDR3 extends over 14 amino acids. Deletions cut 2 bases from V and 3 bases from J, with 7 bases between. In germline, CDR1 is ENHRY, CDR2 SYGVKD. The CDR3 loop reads CAISERRDTGELFF. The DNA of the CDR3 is TGTGCCATCAGTGAGCGACGGGACACCGGGGAGCTGTTTTTT.

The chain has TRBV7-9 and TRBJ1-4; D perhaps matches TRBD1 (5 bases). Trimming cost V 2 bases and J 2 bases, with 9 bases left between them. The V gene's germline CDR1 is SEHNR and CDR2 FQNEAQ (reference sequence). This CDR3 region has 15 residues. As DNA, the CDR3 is TGTGCCAGCAGCTTAAGCAGGGCCACTAATGAAAAACTGTTTTTT. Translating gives CASSLSRATNEKLFF.

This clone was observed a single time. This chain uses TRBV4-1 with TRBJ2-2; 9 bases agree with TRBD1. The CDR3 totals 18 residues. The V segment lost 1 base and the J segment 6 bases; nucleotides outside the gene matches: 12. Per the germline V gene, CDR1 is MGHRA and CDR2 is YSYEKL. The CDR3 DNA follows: TGCGCCAGCAGCCAAGGCCCAAAACCCGGGACAGGGTCCGGGGAGCTGTTTTTT. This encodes CASSQGPKPGTGSGELFF.

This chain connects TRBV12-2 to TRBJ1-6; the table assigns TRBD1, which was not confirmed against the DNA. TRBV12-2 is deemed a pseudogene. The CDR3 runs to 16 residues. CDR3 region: CASRLVGRGYNSPLHF. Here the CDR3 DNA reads TGTGCAAGTCGCTTAGTTGGCAGGGGCTATAATTCACCCCTCCACTTT.